A selection of T cell receptor beta chains follows, all from one sample in a study of T cells after yellow fever vaccination. One entry per CDR3 protein results from TCRdb running MiXCR on the 5' RACE reads. The sample holds over 300,000 distinct CDR3 sequences, roughly 4.3% seen once. The sequenced sample was PBMCs, obtained 5 days after the yellow fever booster vaccination. Source of these receptors: a man younger than 35 who received the YFV17D yellow fever vaccine. The CDR3 runs from the conserved cysteine through the conserved F or W. A D gene is named only where the DNA matches it firmly. For some rows the clone size is stated as once, few or many, or as a class when expanded; others skip it.

clone size: .
D gene: .
V gene: TRBV11-1
J gene: TRBJ2-7
CDR3 DNA: TGTGCCAGCAGCTTATGGGCAGGGGAGGCTTCGGACGAGCAGTACTTC
CDR3 protein: CASSLWAGEASDEQYF

clone size: many
D gene: .
V gene: TRBV12-3/TRBV12-4
J gene: TRBJ2-3
CDR3 DNA: TGTGCCAGCAGTTTTACAGGGATCGGTACGCAGTATTTT
CDR3 protein: CASSFTGIGTQYF

clone size: many
D gene: .
V gene: TRBV28
J gene: TRBJ2-1
CDR3 DNA: TGTGCCTGGGGGAAGAATGAGCAGTTCTTC
CDR3 protein: CAWGKNEQFF

clone size: many
D gene: .
V gene: TRBV3-1
J gene: TRBJ2-5
CDR3 DNA: TGTGCCACCGCCAGTGAGGGCCAAGAGACCCAGTACTTC
CDR3 protein: CATASEGQETQYF

clone size: many
D gene: .
V gene: TRBV11-2
J gene: TRBJ2-5
CDR3 DNA: TGTGCCAGCAGCTTAGTAGGGACCACCGGTCAGGAGACCCAGTACTTC
CDR3 protein: CASSLVGTTGQETQYF

clone size: many
D gene: .
V gene: TRBV20-1
J gene: TRBJ1-2
CDR3 DNA: TGCAGTGCCTCTCGGGGGGAAAGCTACACCTTC
CDR3 protein: CSASRGESYTF

clone size: .
D gene: TRBD2
V gene: TRBV9
J gene: TRBJ2-7
CDR3 DNA: TGTGCCAGCAGCGTAGGGACTAGCGTCTCCTACGAGCAGTACTTC
CDR3 protein: CASSVGTSVSYEQYF

clone size: many
D gene: .
V gene: TRBV11-2
J gene: TRBJ2-1
CDR3 DNA: TGTGCCAGCAGCTTAGGCGGGACCCCTTACAATGAGCAGTTCTTC
CDR3 protein: CASSLGGTPYNEQFF

clone size: many
D gene: .
V gene: TRBV5-1
J gene: TRBJ1-1
CDR3 DNA: TGCGCCAGCACCCTTCAGGATGACACTGAAGCTTTCTTT
CDR3 protein: CASTLQDDTEAFF

clone size: .
D gene: TRBD2
V gene: TRBV10-3
J gene: TRBJ2-7
CDR3 DNA: TGTGCCATCAGTGCGGGAGCGGGGTTAAGGGACGAGCAGTACTTC
CDR3 protein: CAISAGAGLRDEQYF

clone size: few
D gene: .
V gene: TRBV19
J gene: TRBJ1-5
CDR3 DNA: TGTGCCAGTAGTATAGCATCCATCGCCTATCAGCCCCAGCATTTT
CDR3 protein: CASSIASIAYQPQHF

clone size: few
D gene: TRBD1
V gene: TRBV25-1
J gene: TRBJ2-2
CDR3 DNA: TGTGCCAGCAGTGCCCCAGGGGGCGCAAGACCCGGGGAGCTGTTTTTT
CDR3 protein: CASSAPGGARPGELFF

clone size: few
D gene: TRBD1
V gene: TRBV4-1
J gene: TRBJ1-1
CDR3 DNA: TGCGCCAGTGGGGACAGGGGGGACACTGAAGCTTTCTTT
CDR3 protein: CASGDRGDTEAFF

clone size: .
D gene: .
V gene: TRBV19
J gene: TRBJ2-4
CDR3 DNA: TGTGCCAGTAGTACCTTTCAGCTAGCCAAAAACATTCAGTACTTC
CDR3 protein: CASSTFQLAKNIQYF

clone size: .
D gene: TRBD1
V gene: TRBV5-1
J gene: TRBJ2-5
CDR3 DNA: TGCGCCAGCAGCCGAACAGGGGGCGCCGAGACCCAGTACTTC
CDR3 protein: CASSRTGGAETQYF

clone size: .
D gene: .
V gene: TRBV6-2/TRBV6-3
J gene: TRBJ2-7
CDR3 DNA: TGTGCCAGCAGAGTGGGGACGAAGTACGAGCAGTACTTC
CDR3 protein: CASRVGTKYEQYF

clone size: .
D gene: .
V gene: TRBV4-1
J gene: TRBJ2-1
CDR3 DNA: TGCGCCAGCAGCCAAGATCTTTGGGGGGCTGAGCAGTTCTTC
CDR3 protein: CASSQDLWGAEQFF

clone size: few
D gene: .
V gene: TRBV7-8
J gene: TRBJ2-5
CDR3 DNA: TGTGCCAGCAGCTTACTTAAACGGAAAGAGACCCAGTACTTC
CDR3 protein: CASSLLKRKETQYF

clone size: .
D gene: .
V gene: TRBV4-1
J gene: TRBJ2-7
CDR3 DNA: TGCGCCAGCAGCCAAGGGGTAGGGAACTCCTACGAGCAGTACTTC
CDR3 protein: CASSQGVGNSYEQYF

clone size: .
D gene: .
V gene: TRBV3-1
J gene: TRBJ1-2
CDR3 DNA: TGTGCCAGCAGCCAACAAGGGGGTTATGGCTACACCTTC
CDR3 protein: CASSQQGGYGYTF

clone size: few
D gene: TRBD1
V gene: TRBV4-2
J gene: TRBJ2-5
CDR3 DNA: TGTGCCAGCAGCCAAGATAGTCAAGGGGGCCGGGAGACCCAGTACTTC
CDR3 protein: CASSQDSQGGRETQYF

clone size: .
D gene: TRBD1
V gene: TRBV27
J gene: TRBJ1-2
CDR3 DNA: TGTGCCAGCAGTCCCGGGACAGGGGGTGGTGGCTACACCTTC
CDR3 protein: CASSPGTGGGGYTF

clone size: .
D gene: .
V gene: TRBV7-9
J gene: TRBJ1-1
CDR3 DNA: TGTGCCAGCAGCTTAGAGGGGGGGGCGACTGAAGCTTTCTTT
CDR3 protein: CASSLEGGATEAFF

clone size: .
D gene: TRBD1
V gene: TRBV7-6
J gene: TRBJ1-2
CDR3 DNA: TGTGCCAGCAGCCGAGGGGGCGCCACCTATGGCTACACCTTC
CDR3 protein: CASSRGGATYGYTF

clone size: .
D gene: .
V gene: TRBV5-1
J gene: TRBJ1-4
CDR3 DNA: TGCGCCAGCAGCCCCCGGTGGGGCACTAATGAAAAACTGTTTTTT
CDR3 protein: CASSPRWGTNEKLFF

clone size: .
D gene: .
V gene: TRBV4-3
J gene: TRBJ2-2
CDR3 DNA: TGCGCCAGCAGCCAGGGCGTCTGGACAGCCGGGGAGCTGTTTTTT
CDR3 protein: CASSQGVWTAGELFF

clone size: many
D gene: .
V gene: TRBV20-1
J gene: TRBJ1-3
CDR3 DNA: TGCAGTGCTAGTTCGTCCGGGGGCGCGGACACCATATATTTT
CDR3 protein: CSASSSGGADTIYF

clone size: .
D gene: .
V gene: TRBV7-2
J gene: TRBJ2-5
CDR3 DNA: TGTGCCAGCACCCCGTGGTCCCCTCTAAGTTCCCAAGAGACCCAGTACTTC
CDR3 protein: CASTPWSPLSSQETQYF

clone size: .
D gene: TRBD2
V gene: TRBV5-1
J gene: TRBJ2-1
CDR3 DNA: TGCGCCAGCAGCGGCGGGGGTCGCACCTACAATGAGCAGTTCTTC
CDR3 protein: CASSGGGRTYNEQFF

clone size: .
D gene: TRBD1
V gene: TRBV27
J gene: TRBJ1-2
CDR3 DNA: TGTGCCAGCAGCATAGACAGGGGATGGGGCTACACCTTC
CDR3 protein: CASSIDRGWGYTF

clone size: many
D gene: .
V gene: TRBV20-1
J gene: TRBJ1-5
CDR3 DNA: TGCAGTGCTAGGGATTTATTAAGCAATCAGCCCCAGCATTTT
CDR3 protein: CSARDLLSNQPQHF

clone size: few
D gene: .
V gene: TRBV29-1
J gene: TRBJ2-5
CDR3 DNA: TGCAGCGTTGAAGGGACAGAAGAGACCCAGTACTTC
CDR3 protein: CSVEGTEETQYF

clone size: .
D gene: .
V gene: TRBV6-5
J gene: TRBJ2-1
CDR3 DNA: TGTGCCAGCAGTTTAGTAGGGGACGTGGAGCAGTTCTTC
CDR3 protein: CASSLVGDVEQFF

clone size: few
D gene: .
V gene: TRBV6-2/TRBV6-3
J gene: TRBJ1-2
CDR3 DNA: TGTGCCAGCACCTACCTCTCGGACAGCGGGGGCTACACCTTC
CDR3 protein: CASTYLSDSGGYTF

clone size: .
D gene: TRBD1
V gene: TRBV12-3/TRBV12-4
J gene: TRBJ1-3
CDR3 DNA: TGTGCCAGCATTGGGACAGCTGGAAACACCATATATTTT
CDR3 protein: CASIGTAGNTIYF

clone size: many
D gene: .
V gene: TRBV7-2
J gene: TRBJ1-5
CDR3 DNA: TGTGCCAGCAGCTTATATGGGGGAGTGGGCAATCAGCCCCAGCATTTT
CDR3 protein: CASSLYGGVGNQPQHF

clone size: many
D gene: .
V gene: TRBV7-3
J gene: TRBJ2-2
CDR3 DNA: TGTGCCAGCAGCCCCATGGGACTTGCCCCGAACACCGGGGAGCTGTTTTTT
CDR3 protein: CASSPMGLAPNTGELFF

clone size: few
D gene: .
V gene: TRBV7-9
J gene: TRBJ2-1
CDR3 DNA: TGTGCCAGCACTTGGTCGGGGGTTTGGGACAATGAGCAGTTCTTC
CDR3 protein: CASTWSGVWDNEQFF

clone size: .
D gene: TRBD1
V gene: TRBV6-1
J gene: TRBJ1-2
CDR3 DNA: TGTGCCAGCATGGCGGACAGGGTCGGCGGCTACACCTTC
CDR3 protein: CASMADRVGGYTF

clone size: .
D gene: TRBD1
V gene: TRBV12-3/TRBV12-4
J gene: TRBJ1-2
CDR3 DNA: TGTGCCAGCAGCCGCGGGACAGGGCGAACCTATGGCTACACCTTC
CDR3 protein: CASSRGTGRTYGYTF

clone size: .
D gene: TRBD2
V gene: TRBV6-5
J gene: TRBJ2-1
CDR3 DNA: TGTGCCAGTACTACCGGGGGGGCCAGAGGAAATGAGCAGTTCTTC
CDR3 protein: CASTTGGARGNEQFF